Given below is one TCR beta chain in context. Antigen unknown. TCRdb's copy holds only in-frame clones and misses some; the assay was immunoSEQ multiplex PCR. The data hold about 100,000 clones, with over 75% observed a single time. CDR1 is SGHTA and CDR2 is FQGNSA in the germline V gene. V lost 2 bases to trimming and J lost 3 bases; unmatched junction nucleotides: 10. CDR3 length: 17 amino acids. This sample was included in a study of T cell responses to AZD1222 COVID-19 vaccine. Overall study: Both about-4-week and about-12-week second-dose recipients were combined.

Study-level findings and limits: Epitopes outside B.1.351 and B.1.1.7 mutated regions reportedly drew nearly half of spike TCRs. Donors were mostly white British, more females; clonal diversity possibly underestimated. Vaccine-associated CD4 TCRs spanned spike, dominant at 160-218 and 743-854.

Sequencing was performed on peripheral blood, taken on day 0 of AZD1222 vaccination. J is TRBJ1-1 and V is TRBV7-2; 9 bases agree with TRBD1. This clonotype was obtained from an adult in good health. The CDR3 nucleotides read TGTGCCAGCAGCTTATCGCCGGGACAGGGAGGCGACACTGAAGCTTTCTTT. Its translation: CASSLSPGQGGDTEAFF.